Here is one T cell receptor beta chain with its context. Per the original data handling: Estimated nucleated cell counts came from reference gene primer amplification. Using immunoSEQ multiplex PCR, the repertoire was profiled, and TCRdb retains in-frame clones only, with some absent. The V and J calls and clone size are taken from that table; D and trimming were inferred from the DNA. The sample has 150,000 to 200,000 clones; roughly 82% are singletons. These data are taken from a study of blood T cell repertoires in COVID-19. Study-level information: Italy, Spain and the United States were the sources of the convalescent and acute COVID-19 samples. In each case, the material was cDNA or gDNA derived from T cells, B-cell-depleted T cells, or PBMCs.

This CDR3 region has 13 residues. V was pared by 1 base and J by 8 bases, with 8 bases between. CDR1 and CDR2 from the germline V gene are LNHDA and SQIVND (reference sequence). This sequence joins TRBV19 and TRBJ1-4; the D is unclear. The sequenced sample was peripheral blood. The clonotype originates from a woman aged 25-40 years with acute or convalescent COVID-19. CDR3 protein: CASSIVTFEKLFF. In nucleotides, the CDR3 is TGTGCCAGTAGTATAGTAACATTCGAAAAACTGTTTTTT.